The 7 T cell receptor beta chains below were found in one sample sequenced in a study of regulatory T cells after allogeneic stem cell transplantation. RNA was reverse transcribed by SMARTer RACE, then the TCR beta CDR3 region was amplified. TCRdb ran MiXCR on the 5' RACE reads and lists one entry per CDR3 protein. The sample consists of about 4,600 distinct CDR3 sequences, approximately 97% of them appearing once. Material: sorted CD4+ T cells from blood (whether regulatory or conventional is not recorded), obtained 30 days after allogeneic stem cell transplant. These receptors all come from a human patient who had an allogeneic stem cell transplant, so the T cells may come from the graft donor.

Comments on this clonotype: Germline and junction disagree at one end, which may indicate a read error. The gene calls are TRBV24-1 and TRBJ2-1; D is possibly TRBD2 (5 bases). Germline values: CDR1 KGHDR, CDR2 SFDVKD. The CDR3 is made up of 12 amino acids. The CDR3 spells CATIDCRTEHFF. In DNA, the CDR3 is TGTGCCACCATTGATTGCAGGACTGAGCATTTCTTC.

On this clonotype itself: At one boundary the junction diverges from the germline segment, which might be a read error. V is TRBV6-5 and J is TRBJ2-4; tentatively, D is TRBD1 (7 bases). This CDR3 region has 13 residues. Germline CDR1 and CDR2: MNHEY and SVGAGI. The CDR3 protein is CASRQGGKNTQYF. The CDR3 region has the DNA TGTGCCAGCAGGCAGGGGGGCAAAAACACTCAGTACTTC.

V is TRBV5-1 and J is TRBJ2-1, with a weak D call TRBD1 (6 bases). The CDR3 loop spans 18 amino acids. Germline CDR1 reads SGHRS; CDR2 reads YFSETQ. Trimming took off 3 bases at V and 2 bases at J, with 21 bases between the two ends. The CDR3 nucleotides read TGCGCCAGCAGCTGGGGGACGAGCAGGGGTTTCGCCTACAATGAGCAGTTCTTC. As protein: CASSWGTSRGFAYNEQFF.

To note about this clonotype: At one of its ends the junction is not consistent with the germline gene, which may arise from a read error. The rearrangement joins TRBV29-1 to TRBJ2-1, with a possible D match to TRBD1 (6 bases). From germline, CDR1 is SQVTM and CDR2 ANQGSEA. The CDR3 spans 16 residues. CDR3 residues: CSVTPGTWCSNKEQLF. The CDR3 coding sequence is TGCAGCGTGACCCCCGGGACATGGTGCTCCAACAAAGAGCAGTTGTTC.

The rearrangement joins TRBV5-1 to TRBJ2-7; 9 positions match TRBD2. This CDR3 spans 16 amino acids. CDR1 SGHRS and CDR2 YFSETQ come from the germline V gene. This chain's CDR3 is CGRQPGSSGNNYEQYF. CDR3 in DNA: TGCGGCAGACAACCTGGGTCTAGCGGGAACAACTACGAGCAGTACTTC.

With respect to this clonotype: The junction and the germline gene differ at one end; a read error may be behind it. J is TRBJ1-5 and V is TRBV24-1; unclear D gene. The CDR3 runs to 15 residues. From germline, CDR1 is KGHDR and CDR2 SFDVKD. The CDR3 is CATSGGSYSNEPQHF. The CDR3, as DNA: TGTGCCACCAGTGGGGGAAGTTATAGCAATGAGCCCCAGCATTTT.

Remarks on this clonotype: The conserved phenylalanine or tryptophan is not found at the CDR3 terminus, so this likely reflects a read error. The chain joins TRBV20-1 to TRBJ2-5, with a possible D match to TRBD2 (7 bases). In germline, CDR1 is DFQATT, CDR2 SNEGSKA (reference sequence). The V gene lost 3 bases and the J gene lost 5 bases, with 16 bases spanning the gap. The CDR3 contains 14 residues. The CDR3 region is CSASVGGPRETQYI. Here the CDR3 DNA reads TGCAGTGCTAGCGTCGGGGGGCCCCGGGAGACCCAGTACATC.